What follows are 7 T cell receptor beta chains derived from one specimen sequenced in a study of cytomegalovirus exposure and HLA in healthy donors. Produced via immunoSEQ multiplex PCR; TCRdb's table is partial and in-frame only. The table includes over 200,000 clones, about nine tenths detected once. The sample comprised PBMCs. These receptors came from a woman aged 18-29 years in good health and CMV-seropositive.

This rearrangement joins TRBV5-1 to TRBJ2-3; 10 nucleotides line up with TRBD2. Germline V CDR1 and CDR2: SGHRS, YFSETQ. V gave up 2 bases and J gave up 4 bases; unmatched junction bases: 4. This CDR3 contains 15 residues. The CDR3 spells CASSLPSGGPDTQYF. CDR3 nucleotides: TGCGCCAGCAGCTTACCTAGCGGGGGCCCAGATACGCAGTATTTT.

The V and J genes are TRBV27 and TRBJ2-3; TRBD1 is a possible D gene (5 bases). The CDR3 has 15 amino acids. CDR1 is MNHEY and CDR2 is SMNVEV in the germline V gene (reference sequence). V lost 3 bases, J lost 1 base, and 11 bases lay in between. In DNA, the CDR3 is TGTGCCAGCAGTTTGTTGGGGCCCCGCACAGATACGCAGTATTTT. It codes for CASSLLGPRTDTQYF.

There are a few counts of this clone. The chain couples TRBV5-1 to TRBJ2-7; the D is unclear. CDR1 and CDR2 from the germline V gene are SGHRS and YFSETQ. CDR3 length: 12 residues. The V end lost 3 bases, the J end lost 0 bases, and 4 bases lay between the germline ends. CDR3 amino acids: CASSYSSYEQYF. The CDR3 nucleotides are TGCGCCAGCAGCTACAGCTCCTACGAGCAGTACTTC.

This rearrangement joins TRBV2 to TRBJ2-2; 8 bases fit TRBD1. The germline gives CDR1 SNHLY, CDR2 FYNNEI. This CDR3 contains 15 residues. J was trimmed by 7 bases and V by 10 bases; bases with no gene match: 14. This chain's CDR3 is CAILPDRGSVGELFF. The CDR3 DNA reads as TGTGCCATCCTCCCCGACAGGGGCAGTGTCGGGGAGCTGTTTTTT. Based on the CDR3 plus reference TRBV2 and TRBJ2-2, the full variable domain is EPEVTQTPSHQVTQMGQEVILRCVPISNHLYFYWYRQILGQKVEFLVSFYNNEISEKSEIFDDQFSVERPDGSNFTLKIRSTKLEDSAMYFCAILPDRGSVGELFFGEGSRLTVL.

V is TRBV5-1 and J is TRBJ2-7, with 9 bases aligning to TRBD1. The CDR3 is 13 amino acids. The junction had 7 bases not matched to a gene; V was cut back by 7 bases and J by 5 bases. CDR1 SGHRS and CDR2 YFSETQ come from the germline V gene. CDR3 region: CASGTGSVDEQYF. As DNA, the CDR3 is TGCGCCAGCGGGACAGGGAGCGTCGACGAGCAGTACTTC.

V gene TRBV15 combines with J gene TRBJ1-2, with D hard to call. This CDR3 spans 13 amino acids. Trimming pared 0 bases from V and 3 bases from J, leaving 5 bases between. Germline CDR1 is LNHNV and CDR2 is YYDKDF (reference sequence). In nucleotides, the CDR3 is TGTGCCACCAGCAGAGACAGGTACTATGGCTACACCTTC. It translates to CATSRDRYYGYTF.

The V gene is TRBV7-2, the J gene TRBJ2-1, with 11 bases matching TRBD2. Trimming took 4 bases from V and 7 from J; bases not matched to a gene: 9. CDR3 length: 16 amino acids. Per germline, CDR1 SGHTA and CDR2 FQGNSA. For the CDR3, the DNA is TGTGCCAGCAGCTCTATAGCGGGAGGGCCTAGGAATGAGCAGTTCTTC. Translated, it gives CASSSIAGGPRNEQFF.